The 19 T cell receptor beta chains given below trace back to one sample, sequenced in a study of CD8 T cells in ankylosing spondylitis. Using its own MiXCR run on the 5' RACE reads, TCRdb lists one record per CDR3 protein. Of about 160,000 distinct CDR3 sequences listed, 9.8% are singletons. Sequencing used blood, either unsorted or a sorted T cell fraction (not recorded which). Receptor source: a female donor with ankylosing spondylitis or in good health (not recorded which).

This chain uses TRBV19 with TRBJ2-6, with unresolved D. In germline, CDR1 is LNHDA, CDR2 SQIVND (reference sequence). The V and J ends lost 6 bases and 7 bases respectively, with 4 bases between them. The CDR3 covers 11 residues. CDR3 in amino acids: CASRHANVLTF. The CDR3 bases are TGTGCCAGTAGACATGCCAACGTCCTGACTTTC.

This chain uses TRBV6-2 or TRBV6-3 with TRBJ2-5; tentatively, D is TRBD2 (6 bases). Deletions cut 8 bases from V and 6 bases from J, with 28 bases between. The germline gives CDR1 MNHEY, CDR2 SVGEGT. The CDR3 has 17 amino acids. This CDR3 reads CASAEVRGGDSRQTQYF. CDR3 in DNA: TGTGCCAGCGCCGAAGTACGCGGAGGGGATTCCCGCCAGACCCAGTACTTC.

The chain uses TRBV7-6 and TRBJ2-1, with TRBD2 matching 9 bases. Germline CDR1 and CDR2: SGHVS and FNYEAQ. The CDR3 extends over 15 amino acids. V gave up 4 bases and J gave up 8 bases; unmatched junction bases: 9. CDR3 coding DNA: TGTGCCAGCAGCTGGGCAGCGGGAGGTCTCGATGAGCAGTTCTTC. Translating gives CASSWAAGGLDEQFF.

This clonotype was counted between two and nine times. The chain recombines TRBV15 with TRBJ1-1; weak D call: TRBD1 (5 bases). V was cut by 0 bases and J by 5 bases, with 13 bases left in between. CDR1 and CDR2 from the germline V gene are LNHNV and YYDKDF (reference sequence). This CDR3 spans 15 amino acids. The CDR3 DNA reads TGTGCCACCAGCAGAGATGTCAGGGTGTCAACTGAAGCTTTCTTT. Its translation: CATSRDVRVSTEAFF. The whole variable domain, remainder taken from reference TRBV15 and TRBJ1-1, is DAMVIQNPRYQVTQFGKPVTLSCSQTLNHNVMYWYQQKSSQAPKLLFHYYDKDFNNEADTPDNFQSRRPNTSFCFLDIRSPGLGDTAMYLCATSRDVRVSTEAFFGQGTRLTVV.

This chain links TRBV4-1 with TRBJ2-7; 9 bases map to TRBD1. J was trimmed by 3 bases and V by 0 bases; bases with no gene match: 3. CDR3 size: 15 residues. Per germline, CDR1 MGHRA and CDR2 YSYEKL. The CDR3 bases are TGCGCCAGCAGCCAAGAGGGACAGGGAATCTACGAGCAGTACTTC. It yields the protein CASSQEGQGIYEQYF.

The chain joins TRBV7-6 to TRBJ2-6, with 14 bases lining up with TRBD2. Germline assignment: CDR1 SGHVS and CDR2 FNYEAQ. V was clipped by 1 base and J by 0 bases; unmatched bases: 14. The length of the CDR3 is 23 residues. The CDR3 DNA reads as TGTGCCAGCAGCTTAGAGTTAAGGACTAGCGGGAGGTCCTACCTCTCTGGGGCCAACGTCCTGACTTTC. Translated: CASSLELRTSGRSYLSGANVLTF.

The CDR3 reads CASSFATGNEQFF. DNA of the CDR3: TGTGCCAGCAGCTTCGCGACAGGCAATGAGCAGTTCTTC. The V and J genes are TRBV7-6 and TRBJ2-1; D may be TRBD1 (6 bases). Germline CDR1 and CDR2: SGHVS and FNYEAQ. V gave up 3 bases and J gave up 6 bases, with 9 bases separating them. The CDR3 has 13 residues.

Concerning this clonotype itself: Germline is not matched at one junction end, which may reflect a read error. This rearrangement joins TRBV28 to TRBJ1-1; maybe TRBD1 (6 bases). Germline CDR1 reads MDHEN; CDR2 reads SYDVKM. This CDR3 region has 15 residues. The chain's CDR3 is CAGSSSGGPNTEAFF. The CDR3 DNA reads TGTGCCGGCAGCTCTTCGGGGGGCCCGAACACTGAAGCTTTCTTT. Supplemented by reference TRBV28 and TRBJ1-1, the full variable domain reads DVKVTQSSRYLVKRTGEKVFLECVQDMDHENMFWYRQDPGLGLRLIYFSYDVKMKEKGDIPEGYSVSREKKERFSLILESASTNQTSMYLCAGSSSGGPNTEAFFGQGTRLTVV.

This clonotype has ten or more counts. The V and J genes are TRBV12-3 or TRBV12-4 and TRBJ2-5; 11 bases fit TRBD1. Trimming removed 5 bases from V and 5 bases from J; junction bases left unmatched: 7. The CDR3 is made up of 15 amino acids. Here the CDR3 DNA reads TGTGCCAGCAGTCCGGACAGGGGGCGAGGGGAGACCCAGTACTTC. Its protein product is CASSPDRGRGETQYF.

The CDR3 is CASSPDNPNTEAFF. CDR3 DNA sequence: TGCGCCAGCAGCCCCGACAACCCGAACACTGAAGCTTTCTTT. This chain links TRBV5-1 with TRBJ1-1; D call uncertain. From germline, CDR1 is SGHRS and CDR2 YFSETQ. V lost 4 bases, J lost 1 base, and 11 bases lay in between. The CDR3 is made up of 14 amino acids.

This clonotype occurred a few times. This chain's CDR3 is CASSSGTTSTDTQYF. The CDR3 DNA is TGTGCCAGCAGTTCCGGGACAACTAGCACAGATACGCAGTATTTT. The V and J genes are TRBV28 and TRBJ2-3; possibly TRBD1 for D (6 bases). The V gene's germline CDR1 is MDHEN and CDR2 SYDVKM. Trimming stripped 4 bases from V and 0 bases from J, with 11 bases between. The CDR3 is made up of 15 amino acids.

This clonotype has ten or more counts. V is TRBV27 and J is TRBJ2-7, with D unclear. Trimming took 6 bases from V and 5 from J, leaving 23 bases between them. The CDR3 covers 16 residues. The germline gives CDR1 MNHEY, CDR2 SMNVEV (reference sequence). CDR3 bases: TGTGCCAGCAGCCCCGCCAACTATTTAGGTGCCCACGAGCAGTACTTC. This codes for CASSPANYLGAHEQYF.

This chain links TRBV6-6 with TRBJ1-2; D gene unclear. The V gene's germline CDR1 is MNHNY and CDR2 SVGAGI (reference sequence). This CDR3 region has 11 residues. The V end lost 8 bases, the J end lost 5 bases, and 9 bases lay between the germline ends. CDR3 DNA: TGTGCCAGCCAGGAGGAGTATGGCTACACCTTC. The encoded protein is CASQEEYGYTF.

This chain connects TRBV6-2 or TRBV6-3 to TRBJ1-5; D might be TRBD1 (6 bases). From germline, CDR1 is MNHEY and CDR2 SVGEGT. The CDR3 contains 18 residues. V dropped 0 bases and J dropped 4 bases, with 19 bases sitting between them. CDR3 nucleotides: TGTGCCAGCAGTTACTCGAAGGTCGACAGGCTAAGGAATCAGCCCCAGCATTTT. Its translation: CASSYSKVDRLRNQPQHF.

This clonotype was counted ten times or more. V gene TRBV7-9 combines with J gene TRBJ2-7, with D unclear. V was cut by 5 bases and J by 2 bases, with 10 bases left in between. The CDR3 is 13 residues long. The germline gives CDR1 SEHNR, CDR2 FQNEAQ (reference sequence). This CDR3 reads CASSRDTTYEQYF. CDR3 DNA sequence: TGTGCCAGCAGCCGCGACACAACCTACGAGCAGTACTTC.

V and J are TRBV15 and TRBJ1-2; weak D call: TRBD1 (6 bases). Germline V gives CDR1 LNHNV, CDR2 YYDKDF (reference sequence). The CDR3 runs to 13 residues. With 1 base removed from V and 6 bases from J, the gap between germline ends came to 9 bases. The CDR3 DNA sequence: TGTGCCACCAGCAGAGGGGGGCGAGATGGCTACACCTTC. It is translated as CATSRGGRDGYTF.

The chain recombines TRBV27 with TRBJ2-1, with D perhaps TRBD2 (6 bases). Per the germline V gene, CDR1 is MNHEY and CDR2 is SMNVEV (reference sequence). The CDR3 is 15 residues long. V was trimmed by 6 bases and J by 2 bases, leaving 14 bases between them. The CDR3 bases are TGTGCCAGCAGCCGACCGCGGGACCCCTACAATGAGCAGTTCTTC. Its protein is CASSRPRDPYNEQFF.

There are many counts of this clonotype. The chain has TRBV20-1 and TRBJ2-2; D possibly corresponds to TRBD2 (6 bases). V lost 6 bases and J lost 1, with 15 bases in between. CDR1 and CDR2 (germline): DFQATT, SNEGSKA (reference sequence). This CDR3 region has 15 residues. This CDR3 is CSARLESENTGELFF. CDR3 nucleotide sequence: TGCAGTGCGAGACTAGAGTCTGAGAACACCGGGGAGCTGTTTTTT.

This clonotype has at least ten counts. The CDR3 reads CASSLTDSDTQYF. CDR3 DNA sequence: TGTGCCAGCAGTTTGACTGACTCAGATACGCAGTATTTT. The rearrangement joins TRBV12-3 or TRBV12-4 to TRBJ2-3; D not certain. The V and J ends lost 3 bases and 4 bases respectively, with 8 bases between them. CDR3 length: 13 amino acids.